This T cell receptor beta chain was identified in a study of shared clonotypes between healthy human individuals. Trimming took off 6 bases at V and 11 bases at J, with 8 bases between the two ends. Germline V gene data show CDR1 as SNHLY and CDR2 as FYNNEI. The length of the CDR3 is 10 residues. Here immunoSEQ multiplex PCR was the method, and the copy in TCRdb shows in-frame clones only, minus some. The sample yields 100,000 to 120,000 clones, around two thirds seen once. The receptor comes from a woman in her thirties in good health. The sample was memory CD8+ T cells sorted from blood. Indicated subset: CD45RO+ cells pooled with CCR7-negative TemRA cells. This rearrangement joins TRBV2 to TRBJ2-1; D is perhaps TRBD1 (6 bases). The CDR3, as DNA: TGTGCCAGCAGCGGACAGCAGCAGTTCTTC. Its translation: CASSGQQQFF.